This T cell receptor beta chain was captured by sequencing in a study of cytotoxic CD8 clonotypes in ibrutinib-treated CLL. Looking at the study overall: Following a median about twelve months of treatment, with a range of 6 to 36, response samples were taken. Findings of the study overall: The study found public clonotypes uncommon, contracting or stable on treatment. Clonality correlated strongly with circulating CD8+ T cells and exceeded age-matched healthy donors at baseline. Having risen at ibrutinib response, clonality had fallen back toward baseline by progression.

Worth noting for this clone: Its specificity is unknown. A read error may produce the germline difference seen at one junction end. This CDR3 is also generated by other DNA sequences in the sample.

Libraries were prepared by immunoSEQ multiplex PCR; TCRdb keeps only in-frame clonotypes and omits some of them. The sample holds some 140,000 clones, about 80% seen once. This TCR came from a human donor with chronic lymphocytic leukemia. Sequenced material: PBMCs, taken after 12 months of ibrutinib treatment.

The CDR3 nucleotides are TGTGCTAGCAGCTTACTCTCGCGACAAAGTTACAATGAGCAGTTCTTC. The encoded protein is CASSLLSRQSYNEQFF. The chain uses TRBV11-2 and TRBJ2-1; D is undetermined. This CDR3 is built from 16 residues. Germline V gives CDR1 SGHAT, CDR2 FQNNGV.